The rows below give T cell receptor beta chains drawn from one sample of a study of blood T cells in healthy people across ages. TCRdb passed the 5' RACE reads through MiXCR, listing each CDR3 protein once. Of about 1.8 million distinct CDR3 sequences in the sample, roughly 52% were seen once. The source material was blood. All receptors derive from a woman between 40 and 50 years old in good health. Each CDR3 is given with its conserved first and last residue. Some rows have no size entry. The others give once, few or many, or a class for an expanded clone.

abundance,v_gene,j_gene,CDR3aa
NA,TRBV9,NA,CASSIQPGGGHEQYF
NA,TRBV7-9,NA,CASSGRRGEQYF
NA,TRBV12-3/TRBV12-4,TRBJ1-5,CASSLAFETVTSNQPQHF
NA,TRBV7-3,TRBJ2-6,CASSIDRAGANVLTF
NA,TRBV6-6,TRBJ2-3,CASTSGGQRSTQYF
NA,TRBV5-1,TRBJ2-1,CASSPGGPTDVQFF
NA,TRBV24-1,TRBJ2-3,CATSDIASGGRQDTDTQYF
NA,TRBV12-3/TRBV12-4,TRBJ2-7,CASRDLGQRPYEQYF
NA,TRBV15,TRBJ2-7,CATSPRVVGFHEQYF
NA,TRBV5-1,TRBJ2-7,CASNDGPNTEQYF
few,TRBV29-1,TRBJ2-3,CSISRGAADTQYF
few,TRBV6-5,TRBJ2-5,CASSYGGGSREGTQYF
NA,TRBV6-5,TRBJ1-1,CASSPDTLNTEAFF
NA,TRBV20-1,TRBJ2-4,CSAREGGPKNIQYF
NA,TRBV29-1,TRBJ2-7,CSVEVTGNPWQYF
NA,TRBV2,TRBJ2-5,CASKQLAGENQYF
NA,TRBV13,TRBJ2-1,CASSSPTLYNEQFF
few,TRBV3-1,TRBJ2-3,CASSQEGPDTQYF
NA,TRBV27,TRBJ1-6,CASSPIDRASGRSPLHF
many,TRBV7-3,TRBJ2-5,CASSSLAQETQYF
NA,TRBV5-1,TRBJ2-1,CASSWGVEQFF
once,TRBV5-1,TRBJ2-2,CASSSWPTNTGELFF
few,TRBV20-1,TRBJ2-1,CSASHTSGSYNEQFF
NA,TRBV9,TRBJ1-1,CASSLHGSEAFF
NA,TRBV12-3/TRBV12-4,TRBJ2-3,CASSSRVSTQYF
NA,TRBV11-2,TRBJ2-7,CASSLMQASSYEQYF
NA,TRBV3-1,TRBJ2-7,CASSQGQGAGKRYEQYF
NA,TRBV7-3,TRBJ2-1,CASSYLRGSFNEQFF
few,TRBV6-1,TRBJ2-7,CASSEQPAGEQYF
NA,TRBV4-1,TRBJ1-4,CASSPKGEGEWGEKLFF
NA,TRBV28,TRBJ2-7,CASSPTSGNDYEQYF
few,TRBV14,TRBJ2-1,CASSQERWLSFNEQFF
NA,TRBV12-3/TRBV12-4,TRBJ2-6,CASSSGAGLVNVLTF
NA,TRBV7-9,TRBJ1-2,CASSFMAGGYGYTF
NA,TRBV5-1,TRBJ2-3,CASGTGHRGTDTQYF
few,TRBV7-2,TRBJ2-1,CASSLVVGGGLNEQFF
NA,TRBV5-1,TRBJ2-2,CASSLDSPNTGELFF
NA,TRBV20-1,TRBJ2-7,CSARDPSGSSYEQYF
NA,TRBV4-2,TRBJ2-3,CASSPIGDEDTQYF
NA,TRBV28,TRBJ2-1,CASSFLAGLAGGISYNEQFF
few,TRBV20-1,TRBJ1-2,CSASSPPGGAVSYGYTF
once,TRBV7-9,TRBJ1-2,CASSRGGSLNYGYTF
few,TRBV20-1,TRBJ2-1,CSANLAGATGWQFF
NA,TRBV9,TRBJ2-5,CVSTLGLAGDYQETQYF